This TCR beta chain was sequenced for a study of blood T cell repertoires in COVID-19. CDR3 length: 17 amino acids. The ends lost 4 bases at V and 3 bases at J; junction bases unmatched: 10. CDR1 and CDR2 (germline): SGHRS, YFSETQ. Method: immunoSEQ multiplex PCR; TCRdb's copy keeps in-frame clones and lacks some. The data show approximately 160,000 clones, 65% to 85% seen once. The sequenced sample consisted of PBMCs or T cells enriched from blood (not recorded which). The clonotype originates from a woman in her 50s in a cohort exposed to, infected with or recovered from COVID-19 (not recorded which). This chain links TRBV5-1 with TRBJ2-3, with 11 positions matching TRBD2. As DNA, the CDR3 is TGCGCCAGCAGCCTCCAACCCACTAGCGGGAGTACAGATACGCAGTATTTT. This sequence encodes CASSLQPTSGSTDTQYF.